This entry describes one TCR beta chain. Its recognized antigen is unknown. No qualities accompany the bases; no much larger clone lies one base away. The sample belongs to a study of OX40 agonist ivuxolimab in advanced cancers. Background for the entire study: The costimulatory receptor OX40 (CD134) was targeted by ivuxolimab, a fully human IgG2 agonistic monoclonal antibody. The point of sequencing TCRbeta in the periphery was to test whether ivuxolimab changed TCR sequence diversity and drove clonal T-cell expansion. Patients were allowed to have had prior anti-PD-1, anti-PD-L1 or anti-CTLA-4 therapy, and approximately 40% of the dose-escalation patients had been treated with checkpoint inhibitors. Partial responses occurred in three dose-escalation patients, of whom one had hepatocellular carcinoma and two had cutaneous melanoma. The monotherapy dose-escalation portion (N ≈ 55 patients) of the phase I ivuxolimab trial is reported in the paper. Of the 50 or so patients in dose escalation, around 19 had hepatocellular carcinoma, some 15 had melanoma, 9 had renal cell carcinoma and 9 had head and neck cancer. In the dose-escalation cohort, 75% to 90% of patients were male, and the mean age was roughly 60 years with a range of about 20 to 79. Intravenous ivuxolimab was administered to patients every 2 weeks at six dose levels: 0.01, 0.1, 0.3, 1.5, 3 and 10 mg/kg. The investigation overall reported the following: The antigen specificity of the clonally expanded peripheral T cells was not determined. After ivuxolimab, CD8+ T cells had more expanded clones than CD4+ T cells on average. At doses of 0.1 to 3.0 mg/kg, clonal expansion of both CD4+ and CD8+ blood T cells was observed from baseline to week 6. Low levels of normalized T-cell clonal expansion were also seen in some patients who did not respond. In the 0.1-3.0 mg/kg groups, partial responders had among the lowest normalized peripheral clonal expansion, particularly in CD8+ T cells.

The trial excluded patients who had a history of autoimmune disease or were on systemic immunosuppression. In every dose cohort, peripheral blood was drawn for TCR sequencing at baseline, cycle 4 day 1, and cycle 7 day 1. Samples were obtained from an open-label, multicenter, first-in-human phase I dose-escalation trial of ivuxolimab. Adults with locally advanced or metastatic melanoma, renal cell, hepatocellular, or head and neck squamous cell carcinoma were enrolled in the trial. CD4+ and CD8+ T cells were sorted separately from peripheral blood before TCR sequencing. The CDR3 contains 16 residues, cysteine and phenylalanine counted. Only CDR3 DNA is held: 48 bases, read in frame from base 1. CDR1 and CDR2 are read off the germline V gene as MNHNS and SASEGT. Between the V and J ends, shortened by 3 bases and 0 bases respectively, the junction contains 12 bases. Genomic DNA was isolated from the sorted cells so that the TCRbeta CDR3 region could be sequenced. The immunoSEQ Assay was used for sequencing of TCRbeta CDR3 regions. What TCRdb holds here is the immuneACCESS table cut down to in-frame rearrangements. Part of the clones is not present; checked against another copy, under half of the missing clones reflect an unresolved V gene, and the others are unexplained. The sample table lists 85,000 to 100,000 clones, around 82% of them with a count of one. The top ten constitute 3.5% to 4% of the sample.

Recombination joined TRBV6-1 with TRBJ1-3; TRBD1 is possibly the D segment (5 matching bases). The source of this sequence is an adult with an advanced solid tumor such as melanoma, head and neck, liver or kidney cancer. The sample here was CD4+ or CD8+ T cells sorted from blood, taken in a trial of the OX40 agonist ivuxolimab. The CDR3 protein is CASSDGGGFSGNTIYF. The DNA is as follows: TGTGCCAGCAGTGATGGGGGTGGTTTCTCTGGAAACACCATATATTTT.